Listed below are T cell receptor beta chains from one sample, sequenced in a study of cytomegalovirus exposure and HLA in healthy donors. TCRdb keeps only in-frame clones here, not all; method: immunoSEQ multiplex PCR. The sample lists tens of thousands of clones, 90% to 95% seen once, with roughly 3.3% in the top ten. Sequenced sample: PBMCs. These receptors were taken from a man in his late teens or twenties in good health and CMV-seronegative. CDR3s include the opening cysteine and the closing phenylalanine or tryptophan. D genes are given only for firm matches. Size is stated for part of the rows, as once, few or many counts, or as a class when the clone is expanded.

J gene	clone size	D gene	V gene	CDR3 protein	CDR3 DNA
TRBJ1-2	.	.	TRBV6-1	CASSDRLSYGYTF	TGTGCCAGCAGTGACCGACTAAGCTATGGCTACACCTTC
TRBJ2-1	.	TRBD2	TRBV2	CASRQKVLAGGNEQFF	TGTGCCAGCAGACAGAAGGTTCTAGCGGGGGGCAATGAGCAGTTCTTC
TRBJ2-1	once	.	TRBV10-3	CATRQRTNEQFF	TGTGCCACCAGACAGCGGACCAATGAGCAGTTCTTC
TRBJ1-5	.	.	TRBV19	CASSIDSAGGQPQHF	TGTGCCAGTAGTATAGACAGCGCGGGAGGTCAGCCCCAGCATTTT
TRBJ2-7	once	.	TRBV5-5	CASTSLDFTYEQYF	TGTGCCAGCACCTCGTTGGACTTTACCTACGAGCAGTACTTC
TRBJ2-1	.	.	TRBV19	CASSITGSEQFF	TGTGCCAGTAGTATTACAGGGAGTGAGCAGTTCTTC
TRBJ2-5	.	TRBD1	TRBV5-1	CASSLVTGGLKETQYF	TGCGCCAGCAGCTTGGTGACAGGGGGTTTAAAAGAGACCCAGTACTTC
TRBJ2-7	.	TRBD2	TRBV2	CASSERGGLFEQYF	TGTGCCAGCAGTGAACGGGGGGGCTTGTTTGAGCAGTACTTC
TRBJ2-2	.	TRBD2	TRBV18	CASYREVGNAGELFF	TGTGCCAGCTACCGGGAGGTAGGGAACGCCGGGGAGCTGTTTTTT
TRBJ1-5	once	.	TRBV29-1	CSVEGGQGQHF	TGCAGCGTTGAGGGGGGGCAGGGACAGCATTTT
TRBJ2-4	.	.	TRBV6-6	CASSLVGAGENIQYF	TGTGCCAGCAGCCTCGTCGGGGCAGGGGAAAACATTCAGTACTTC
TRBJ2-7	.	TRBD1	TRBV27	CASRQDRVTEQYF	TGTGCCAGCAGACAGGACAGGGTTACCGAGCAGTACTTC
TRBJ2-5	.	.	TRBV7-2	CASSPQRGGTQYF	TGTGCCAGCAGTCCTCAAAGGGGTGGGACCCAGTACTTC
TRBJ1-1	.	TRBD1	TRBV14	CASTRPGQGETTLNTEAFF	TGTGCCAGCACCCGCCCCGGACAGGGAGAAACTACCCTGAACACTGAAGCTTTCTTT
TRBJ1-2	.	.	TRBV30	CAWSVPGTLSLVHGYTF	TGTGCCTGGAGTGTACCAGGGACTCTGAGCTTGGTACATGGCTACACCTTC
TRBJ2-6	.	TRBD1	TRBV19	CASSTGQGSGANVLTF	TGTGCCAGTAGTACGGGACAGGGGTCTGGGGCCAACGTCCTGACTTTC
TRBJ2-3	.	TRBD1	TRBV27	CASSLTGQLTDTQYF	TGTGCCAGCAGTTTAACGGGACAGCTCACAGATACGCAGTATTTT
TRBJ1-2	.	.	TRBV14	CASSQNRNWAPNYGYTF	TGTGCCAGCAGCCAAAACCGGAATTGGGCTCCAAACTATGGCTACACCTTC
TRBJ1-1	.	.	TRBV5-1	CASSLASGTEAFF	TGCGCCAGCAGCTTGGCCTCGGGAACTGAAGCTTTCTTT
TRBJ1-1	once	.	TRBV21-1	CASSPRKGDTEAFF	TGTGCCAGCAGCCCCAGAAAGGGGGACACTGAAGCTTTCTTT
TRBJ2-7	.	.	TRBV7-2	CASSLALHGAYEQYF	TGTGCCAGCAGCTTAGCCTTACACGGGGCCTACGAGCAGTACTTC
TRBJ2-5	.	TRBD1	TRBV27	CASSRGGQGASETQYF	TGTGCCAGCAGTCGGGGCGGACAGGGGGCTTCGGAGACCCAGTACTTC
TRBJ2-1	.	.	TRBV7-2	CASGASVSSYNEQFF	TGTGCCAGCGGCGCTAGCGTCAGCTCCTACAATGAGCAGTTCTTC
TRBJ1-1	.	TRBD1	TRBV14	CASSQDRGYSEAFF	TGTGCCAGCAGCCAAGACAGGGGGTATTCTGAAGCTTTCTTT
TRBJ1-3	.	.	TRBV27	CASAPSGSSGNTIYF	TGTGCCAGCGCACCGTCGGGGAGCTCTGGAAACACCATATATTTT
TRBJ2-3	.	.	TRBV20-1	CSAYFTDTQYF	TGCAGTGCCTACTTTACAGATACGCAGTATTTT
TRBJ2-1	.	TRBD1	TRBV10-3	CAINRGEYNEQFF	TGTGCCATCAACAGGGGGGAATACAATGAGCAGTTCTTC